This T cell receptor beta chain was captured in a study of blood T cell repertoires in COVID-19. The method was immunoSEQ multiplex PCR; TCRdb's version includes in-frame clones alone and lacks a portion of them. Here the sample spans about 70,000 clones, about four fifths being singletons. This CDR3 is built from 13 residues. Trimming shortened V by 6 bases and J by 4 bases, and 10 bases separated the two germline ends. This chain uses TRBV12-3 or TRBV12-4 with TRBJ2-1; possibly TRBD1 for D (6 bases). This TCR was sampled from a woman older than 75 with active or convalescent COVID-19. The specimen sequenced was peripheral blood. The CDR3 DNA sequence: TGTGCCAGCAGACCAGGACAGTACAATGAGCAGTTCTTC. Translation gives CASRPGQYNEQFF.